This TCR beta chain is from a study of CD8 T cells in ankylosing spondylitis. Notes on the study in general: Disease-linked clones bore a CD8+ phenotype, appearing relatively rarely in peripheral blood. It was reported that disease-linked clones were significantly enriched in matched ankylosing spondylitis synovial fluid. In synovial fluid and blood from reactive arthritis, some motif variants were previously reported.

This clonotype appeared many times. Its antigen is not identified. CDR1 is LGHNA and CDR2 is YSLEER in the germline V gene. The CDR3 has 16 residues. The V and J ends lost 1 base and 0 bases respectively, with 12 bases between them. The authors made TCR beta libraries by quantitative 5'-RACE with molecular barcodes. One entry per CDR3 protein, called by TCRdb with MiXCR from the 5' RACE reads. Altogether about 240,000 distinct CDR3 sequences are present, 8% to 9.5% being singletons, with the ten largest covering under 7.5%. This TCR came from a male donor with ankylosing spondylitis or in good health (not recorded which). The sample was blood, either unsorted or a sorted T cell fraction (not recorded which). V is TRBV4-3 and J is TRBJ1-2; D may be TRBD1 (6 bases). In DNA, the CDR3 is TGCGCCAGCAGCCAAGGAACAGGGATAGCTAACTATGGCTACACCTTC. As protein: CASSQGTGIANYGYTF.